The 32 T cell receptor beta chains reported below all come from one sample, sequenced in a study of T cell repertoires in cytomegalovirus infection (dated by TCRdb to about 2019). TCRdb names Illumina HiSeq 1500 as the instrument used. TCRdb reprocessed the public reads (quality trimming at Q25 with fastp, clone calling with MiXCR) and kept in-frame beta chains. A single entry per CDR3 protein holds the most common genes and DNA from its merged rows. The sample yields roughly 300,000 distinct CDR3 sequences; over 7.5% were counted once. The ten biggest clones cover 4.3% of the sample. Input material: PBMCs. The source of these receptors is a human donor in good health (CMV status not recorded). Some clones in this sample may be carry-over from other donors' samples.

This clonotype appeared many times. The chain is built from TRBV7-2 and TRBJ2-4; no clear D. Germline values: CDR1 SGHTA, CDR2 FQGNSA. With 6 bases removed from V and 1 base from J, the gap between germline ends came to 10 bases. The CDR3 has 14 residues. CDR3 bases: TGTGCCAGCAGTATAACGTCGGCCAAAAACATTCAGTACTTC. Amino acids: CASSITSAKNIQYF.

This clonotype was detected a few times. The V call is TRBV6-6, the J call TRBJ1-1, with 7 nucleotides matching TRBD1. V lost 7 bases and J lost 11; bases outside the gene matches: 10. The V gene's germline CDR1 is MNHNY and CDR2 SVGAGI (reference sequence). This CDR3 spans 12 amino acids. Here the CDR3 DNA reads TGTGCCAGCATTTCTACAGGGGACGGGGCTTTCTTT. Protein sequence: CASISTGDGAFF.

At least ten counts were recorded for this clonotype. V and J are TRBV4-1 and TRBJ2-1; 10 bases fit TRBD2. This CDR3 region has 17 residues. The germline CDR1 and CDR2 sequences are MGHRA and YSYEKL. Germline trimming cut 0 bases from V and 4 bases from J; bases unmatched to any gene: 6. CDR3 loop: CASSQELGLAVYNEQFF. The CDR3 DNA reads as TGCGCCAGCAGCCAAGAGTTAGGACTAGCGGTATACAATGAGCAGTTCTTC.

This clonotype occurred many times. The chain links TRBV29-1 to TRBJ2-4; the match to TRBD1 covers 10 bases. The V segment lost 4 bases and the J segment 4 bases; nucleotides outside the gene matches: 10. CDR3 length equals 16 residues. Germline V gene sequence: CDR1 SQVTM, CDR2 ANQGSEA. CDR3 residues: CSVGLGTGEGKNIQYF. CDR3 DNA: TGCAGCGTTGGATTGGGGACAGGGGAGGGGAAAAACATTCAGTACTTC. The complete variable domain, with remaining parts taken from reference TRBV29-1 and TRBJ2-4, reads SAVISQKPSRDICQRGTSLTIQCQVDSQVTMMFWYRQQPGQSLTLIATANQGSEATYESGFVIDKFPISRPNLTFSTLTVSNMSPEDSSIYLCSVGLGTGEGKNIQYFGAGTRLSVL.

In this sample, this clonotype turned up a few times. The chain carries TRBV7-3 and TRBJ1-6; 7 bases match TRBD1. The ends lost 4 bases at V and 9 bases at J; junction bases unmatched: 12. Germline V CDR1 and CDR2: SGHTA, FQGTGA. The CDR3 contains 16 residues. CDR3 bases: TGTGCCAGCAGCTCACGGACAGGACCTTCGGCTTCACCCCTCCACTTT. Its translation: CASSSRTGPSASPLHF.

This clonotype was counted a few times. This clone may be a read error of a much larger clone one base away. The V and J genes are TRBV6-2 or TRBV6-3 and TRBJ2-7; unclear D gene. V lost 10 bases, J lost 2 bases, and 9 bases lay in between. Looked up from germline, CDR1 is MNHEY and CDR2 is SVGEGT. The CDR3 runs to 11 residues. CDR3 bases: TGTGCCACCAGCTTAACCTACGAGCAGTACTTC. As protein: CATSLTYEQYF.

This clonotype showed up just a few times. V usage is TRBV6-4 and J usage is TRBJ2-3; the D gene is possibly TRBD1 (6 bases). The V and J ends lost 0 bases and 5 bases respectively, with 6 bases between them. The CDR3 is 13 amino acids. Germline-derived CDR1 and CDR2 are MRHNA and SNTAGT. This CDR3 reads CASSDSRGDTQYF. The CDR3 DNA is TGTGCCAGCAGTGACTCCAGGGGAGATACGCAGTATTTT.

About this clonotype itself: This clone may be a read error of a much larger clone one base away. The missing conserved phenylalanine or tryptophan at the end of this CDR3 makes a read error likely. The V and J genes are TRBV7-2 and TRBJ2-7; 15 positions match TRBD2. Trimming cost V 5 bases and J 4 bases; bases outside gene matches: 6. In germline, CDR1 is SGHTA, CDR2 FQGNSA. The CDR3 consists of 16 residues. CDR3 amino acids: CASSQGLAGGPYEQYY. The DNA of the CDR3 is TGTGCCAGCAGCCAAGGACTAGCGGGGGGGCCGTACGAGCAGTACTAC.

This clonotype occurred many times. This chain links TRBV7-2 with TRBJ1-1; TRBD1 matches at 11 bases. This CDR3 region has 18 residues. Trimming at V came to 4 bases and at J to 5 bases, leaving 15 bases not matched to a gene. CDR1 is SGHTA and CDR2 is FQGNSA in the germline V gene. CDR3 sequence: CASSSRRGQGGTGTEAFF. Here the CDR3 DNA reads TGTGCCAGCAGCTCACGACGGGGACAGGGGGGAACGGGGACTGAAGCTTTCTTT.

This clonotype was counted between two and nine times. The chain employs TRBV6-2 or TRBV6-3 and TRBJ2-3; 12 bases agree with TRBD2. Germline CDR1 and CDR2: MNHEY and SVGEGT. J lost 6 bases, V lost 2 bases, and 9 bases had no gene match. The CDR3 runs 17 residues. The chain's CDR3 is CASSYPIGLAGSDTQYF. CDR3 nucleotides: TGTGCCAGCAGTTACCCGATCGGACTAGCGGGATCTGATACGCAGTATTTT.

This clonotype was recorded a few times. This sequence joins TRBV20-1 and TRBJ2-3; 7 bases match TRBD1. V shed 6 bases and J 5 bases; nucleotides not matched to a gene: 11. CDR1 and CDR2 from the germline V gene are DFQATT and SNEGSKA (reference sequence). CDR3 size: 14 residues. The CDR3 nucleotides are TGCAGTGCCATACAGGGGACGTTTGGAGATACGCAGTATTTT. The encoded protein is CSAIQGTFGDTQYF.

This clonotype was observed at least ten times. The chain employs TRBV12-3 or TRBV12-4 and TRBJ1-1; no clear D. V shed 5 bases and J shed 4 bases, with 14 bases lying between them. The CDR3 runs to 14 residues. The CDR3 sequence: CASSPPLGSTEAFF. The CDR3 DNA reads as TGTGCCAGCAGTCCCCCTCTGGGGAGCACTGAAGCTTTCTTT.

This clonotype was recorded at least ten times. The V gene is TRBV12-3 or TRBV12-4, the J gene TRBJ2-1, with D perhaps matching TRBD1 (6 bases). The CDR3 spans 14 residues. Trimming removed 3 bases at V and 5 bases at J, with 11 bases between. The CDR3 reads CASSLTGIHNEQFF. The CDR3 DNA follows: TGTGCCAGCAGTTTGACAGGTATTCACAATGAGCAGTTCTTC.

This clonotype has ten or more counts. The chain carries TRBV7-8 and TRBJ2-2; D not certain. This CDR3 is built from 16 residues. Germline V CDR1 and CDR2: SGHVS, FQNEAQ. Trimming removed 1 base at V and 3 bases at J, with 12 bases between. The CDR3 here is CASSLGAGGYTGELFF. The CDR3 DNA is TGTGCCAGCAGCTTAGGGGCCGGCGGTTACACCGGGGAGCTGTTTTTT.

At least ten counts were recorded for this clonotype. This chain joins TRBV7-2 and TRBJ2-4, with 8 nucleotides matching TRBD1. Trimming removed 5 bases from V and 1 base from J; junction bases left unmatched: 7. Germline V CDR1 and CDR2: SGHTA, FQGNSA. CDR3 length: 16 residues. The CDR3 region is CASSKQGARAKNIQYF. The CDR3, as DNA: TGTGCCAGCAGCAAGCAGGGGGCAAGGGCCAAAAACATTCAGTACTTC.

The rearrangement links TRBV19 to TRBJ1-5, with D maybe TRBD1 (5 bases). Trimming left V 10 bases short and J 4 bases short, with 20 bases between. The germline V gene has CDR1 LNHDA and CDR2 SQIVND (reference sequence). The CDR3 is 15 residues long. Here the CDR3 reads CATQLGQGGNQPQHF. The CDR3 DNA follows: TGTGCCACCCAACTGGGGCAGGGTGGGAATCAGCCCCAGCATTTT. Full variable domain (remainder filled in from reference TRBV19 and TRBJ1-5): DGGITQSPKYLFRKEGQNVTLSCEQNLNHDAMYWYRQDPGQGLRLIYYSQIVNDFQKGDIAEGYSVSREKKESFPLTVTSAQKNPTAFYLCATQLGQGGNQPQHFGDGTRLSIL.

The chain uses TRBV28 and TRBJ1-4; TRBD1 aligns across 11 bases. There are 17 residues in the CDR3. V shed 4 bases, J shed 1 base, and the junction held 5 bases outside the gene matches. Germline assignment: CDR1 MDHEN and CDR2 SYDVKM. The CDR3 loop is CASSSPGQGVTNEKLFF. For the CDR3, the DNA is TGTGCCAGCAGTTCCCCGGGACAGGGGGTAACTAATGAAAAACTGTTTTTT.

The chain is built from TRBV12-3 or TRBV12-4 and TRBJ1-1; 7 nucleotides align to TRBD1. The CDR3 contains 14 residues. V lost 6 bases, J lost 0 bases, and 4 bases stayed unmatched. DNA for the CDR3: TGTGCCAGCAGAGCAGGGGGGATGAACACTGAAGCTTTCTTT. It encodes CASRAGGMNTEAFF.

In its sample, this clonotype was seen a few times. The V call is TRBV19, the J call TRBJ1-6; 8 bases fit TRBD1. The CDR3 covers 14 residues. Trimming cost V 6 bases and J 8 bases; bases outside gene matches: 6. CDR1 is LNHDA and CDR2 is SQIVND in the germline V gene (reference sequence). The CDR3 loop reads CASSDRGRDSPLHF. CDR3 bases: TGTGCCAGTAGCGACAGGGGACGCGATTCACCCCTCCACTTT.

This clonotype was seen at least ten times. The chain employs TRBV10-3 and TRBJ2-1, with D unresolved. Germline assignment: CDR1 ENHRY and CDR2 SYGVKD. Trimming removed 5 bases at V and 10 bases at J, with 12 bases between. This CDR3 is 12 amino acids long. CDR3 protein: CAISRQGAEQFF. The CDR3 nucleotides read TGTGCCATCAGTCGACAAGGAGCCGAGCAGTTCTTC.

Only a few counts were recorded for this clonotype. J is TRBJ1-1 and V is TRBV11-2; no clear D. Germline loops: CDR1 SGHAT, CDR2 FQNNGV. This CDR3 has 14 amino acids. V lost 3 bases and J 3 bases, leaving 11 bases between the germline ends. CDR3 sequence (DNA): TGTGCCAGCAGCTTCGAAGTAGGGTACACTGAAGCTTTCTTT. It specifies CASSFEVGYTEAFF.

The rearrangement uses TRBV27 and TRBJ2-7; no clear D. CDR3 length equals 13 residues. Germline values: CDR1 MNHEY, CDR2 SMNVEV (reference sequence). The V and J ends lost 3 bases and 4 bases respectively, with 10 bases between them. Here the CDR3 reads CASSFNSMYEQYF. DNA for the CDR3: TGTGCCAGCAGTTTTAACAGCATGTACGAGCAGTACTTC.

V and J are TRBV10-2 and TRBJ2-7; no clear D. The CDR3 extends over 14 amino acids. Germline CDR1 is WSHSY and CDR2 is SAAADI. V was cut by 0 bases and J by 2 bases, with 8 bases left in between. CDR3 loop: CASSESRWAYEQYF. The CDR3 DNA sequence: TGCGCCAGCAGTGAGTCGAGGTGGGCCTACGAGCAGTACTTC.

This clonotype was seen a handful of times. This sequence joins TRBV19 and TRBJ2-7; D not resolved. Germline assignment: CDR1 LNHDA and CDR2 SQIVND (reference sequence). V dropped 3 bases and J dropped 5 bases, with 5 bases sitting between them. The CDR3 loop spans 11 amino acids. The CDR3: CASSISDEQYF. The CDR3 DNA sequence: TGTGCCAGTAGTATTTCGGACGAGCAGTACTTC.

CDR3 sequence (DNA): TGTGCCAGCAGTCACACGCGCAGGGCACCCGAAGCTTTCTTT. Amino acid sequence: CASSHTRRAPEAFF. The V gene is TRBV14, the J gene TRBJ1-1; tentatively, D is TRBD1 (5 bases). Trimming shortened V by 6 bases and J by 8 bases, and 19 bases separated the two germline ends. The germline V gene has CDR1 SGHDN and CDR2 FVKESK. This CDR3 has 14 residues.

This clonotype was seen a handful of times. CDR3 sequence (DNA): TGCGCCAGCAGCTTGGCTGGACAGGGCGCCTACAATGAGCAGTTCTTC. This gives the protein CASSLAGQGAYNEQFF. V is TRBV5-1 and J is TRBJ2-1; 8 bases line up with TRBD1. CDR1 SGHRS and CDR2 YFSETQ come from the germline V gene. The CDR3 runs 16 residues. Trimming at V came to 0 bases and at J to 2 bases, leaving 4 bases not matched to a gene. The whole variable domain, filled in from reference TRBV5-1 and TRBJ2-1, reads KAGVTQTPRYLIKTRGQQVTLSCSPISGHRSVSWYQQTPGQGLQFLFEYFSETQRNKGNFPGRFSGRQFSNSRSEMNVSTLELGDSALYLCASSLAGQGAYNEQFFGPGTRLTVL.

V is TRBV19 and J is TRBJ1-1; a possible D gene is TRBD1 (6 bases). The ends were cut back, 4 bases at V and 1 base at J, with 13 bases in the middle. Germline values: CDR1 LNHDA, CDR2 SQIVND (reference sequence). The CDR3 consists of 15 residues. CDR3 DNA: TGTGCCAGTAGTAGAAGGGACACACCGAACACTGAAGCTTTCTTT. Translating gives CASSRRDTPNTEAFF.

With regard to this clonotype: An end of the junction differs from the germline gene, which may be a read error. The V gene is TRBV5-4, the J gene TRBJ1-2; 9 bases line up with TRBD1. The length of the CDR3 is 14 residues. The germline V gene has CDR1 SGHNT and CDR2 YYREEE (reference sequence). The CDR3 DNA reads as TGTGCCAGCAGCTTTCGGGACAGGGAGACAACAAGACACTTC. This gives the protein CASSFRDRETTRHF.

This clonotype was counted at least ten times. The CDR3 loop reads CASSEERAARGETQYF. The CDR3 DNA reads TGTGCCAGCAGTGAAGAACGGGCGGCTCGAGGGGAGACCCAGTACTTC. The V and J genes are TRBV6-1 and TRBJ2-5; maybe TRBD2 (5 bases). The ends were cut back, 1 base at V and 5 bases at J, with 17 bases in the middle. Germline values: CDR1 MNHNS, CDR2 SASEGT. The CDR3 has 16 residues.

The chain combines TRBV3-1 with TRBJ2-3; D ambiguous. The CDR3 is 13 amino acids. V was clipped by 3 bases and J by 6 bases, with 10 bases between them. The germline gives CDR1 LGHDT, CDR2 YNNKEL (reference sequence). The CDR3 region has the DNA TGTGCCAGCAGCCACTTAGGGTTGGATACGCAGTATTTT. As protein: CASSHLGLDTQYF.

This clonotype was picked up a small number of times. V and J are TRBV19 and TRBJ2-1; D possibly corresponds to TRBD2 (5 bases). Trimming pared 11 bases from V and 0 bases from J, leaving 11 bases between. CDR1 LNHDA and CDR2 SQIVND come from the germline V gene (reference sequence). The CDR3 runs 13 residues. In nucleotides, the CDR3 is TGTGCCTCTGGAGGTCTCTCCTACAATGAGCAGTTCTTC. Amino acids: CASGGLSYNEQFF.

This clonotype was seen more than once but under ten times. This chain connects TRBV5-5 to TRBJ2-3; D possibly corresponds to TRBD1 (7 bases). Germline V CDR1 and CDR2: SGHKS, YYEKEE (reference sequence). Trimming pared 0 bases from V and 3 bases from J, leaving 14 bases between. The length of the CDR3 is 16 residues. The CDR3 sequence is CASSLGSGGQTDTQYF. CDR3 DNA: TGTGCCAGCAGCTTGGGGTCAGGGGGGCAGACAGATACGCAGTATTTT.